Shown below are 5 T cell receptor beta chains from a single sample sequenced in a study of blood T cells in healthy people across ages. Through a sample-barcoded 5' primer and a J-beta primer mix, a second PCR was run for roughly 6 to 12 cycles. TCRdb ran MiXCR on the 5' RACE reads and lists one entry per CDR3 protein. The sample shows some 940,000 distinct CDR3 sequences, almost 30% of them seen only once. These same data were also listed under a study on T cells of mothers and their children.

What was sequenced was blood. The receptor source for this set is a woman aged 40-49 years in good health.

Concerning this clonotype itself: A much larger clone lies a single base off, so this may be a read error. The V gene is TRBV5-1, the J gene TRBJ1-1, with a possible D match to TRBD1 (6 bases). Germline loops: CDR1 SGHRS, CDR2 YFSETQ. Trimming took 4 bases from V and 5 from J, leaving 15 bases between them. The CDR3 covers 14 residues. The CDR3 DNA reads TGCGCCAGCAGCGTCAGCAGGGGTGTAACTGAAGCTTTCTTT. Translating gives CASSVSRGVTEAFF.

This clonotype appeared a few times. The V call is TRBV18, the J call TRBJ2-5; the D gene could be TRBD1 or TRBD2 (5 bases each). The CDR3 spans 16 residues. The germline V and J ends were trimmed by 4 bases and 2 bases, with 17 bases remaining between them. The germline V gene has CDR1 KGHSH and CDR2 LQKENI. In nucleotides, the CDR3 is TGTGCCAGCTCACTCTGGGACCGAACTGTTCAAGAGACCCAGTACTTC. Translation gives CASSLWDRTVQETQYF.

This clonotype was counted between two and nine times. The chain's CDR3 is CASSKARDRDHTDTQYF. CDR3 DNA: TGTGCCAGCAGCAAAGCCCGGGACAGGGACCACACAGATACGCAGTATTTT. The rearrangement links TRBV21-1 to TRBJ2-3; TRBD1 is taken as the D call from the table, unchecked against the DNA. TRBV21-1 represents a pseudogene. CDR3 length equals 17 residues.

The chain has TRBV19 and TRBJ1-1; 7 nucleotides match TRBD1. The junction had 8 bases not matched to a gene; V was cut back by 8 bases and J by 5 bases. The germline V gene encodes CDR1 LNHDA and CDR2 SQIVND (reference sequence). This CDR3 region has 13 residues. The CDR3 DNA sequence: TGTGCCAGTTCCCCCGTGACAGGGACTGAAGCTTTCTTT. Translation gives CASSPVTGTEAFF.

The V call is TRBV7-2, the J call TRBJ1-4; D not resolved. Germline V lookup: CDR1 SGHTA, CDR2 FQGNSA. V lost 6 bases and J lost 5, with 10 bases in between. This CDR3 comprises 13 residues. As DNA, the CDR3 is TGTGCCAGCAGGAGGGCTGGGAATGAAAAACTGTTTTTT. Translation: CASRRAGNEKLFF.